The present entry profiles one TCR beta chain with its context. The data stem from a study of beta chain features in type 1 diabetes. Isolated RNA was reverse transcribed in full, so expressed TCRB transcripts were sequenced. Only in-frame clones appear in the TCRdb table, and some are missing; sequencing was by immunoSEQ multiplex PCR. The sample has hundreds of thousands of clones; roughly 15% are singletons. Germline loops: CDR1 SGHRS, CDR2 YFSETQ. This CDR3 has 13 amino acids. V was clipped by 0 bases and J by 4 bases, with 6 bases between them. The sequence was obtained from a man younger than 35 in good health. The chain combines TRBV5-1 with TRBJ2-3; unclear D gene. Sample: naive CD4+ T cells from blood. CDR3 sequence: CASSLELSDTQYF. In DNA form, the CDR3 reads TGCGCCAGCAGCTTGGAGCTTTCAGATACGCAGTATTTT.